This T cell receptor beta chain was sequenced during a study of cytomegalovirus exposure and HLA in healthy donors. CDR3 length equals 16 residues. The germline V gene encodes CDR1 MNHNY and CDR2 SVGAGI (reference sequence). V was cut by 6 bases and J by 1 base, with 16 bases left in between. Using immunoSEQ multiplex PCR, the repertoire was profiled, and TCRdb retains in-frame clones only, with some absent. The sample has over 60,000 clones; roughly 96% are singletons. The donors were part of the validation cohort of fewer than 150 subjects. That cohort was separate from the first cohort, which comprised some 670 subjects. Study-wide results and limits: For most TCR sequences rarity was the rule, although some public TCRs occurred in many donors.

Comment on this clone: Its antigen is undetermined.

Specimen: PBMCs. The sequence was obtained from a man between 18 and 35 years old in good health and CMV-seronegative. This chain links TRBV6-6 with TRBJ2-1; D perhaps matches TRBD1 (5 bases). CDR3 nucleotide sequence: TGTGCCAGCAGCCTCCAGGGTTTAAAGTCCTACAATGAGCAGTTCTTC. It yields the protein CASSLQGLKSYNEQFF.